The sequence of this T cell receptor beta chain was determined in a study of response to subunit inactivated influenza vaccine. General study results and limits: Few new T cells, the authors suggested, are recruited by each seasonal influenza vaccination.

MiXCR, run by TCRdb on the RT-PCR reads, gives a single entry per CDR3 protein. Of 450,000 to 700,000 distinct CDR3 sequences detected, roughly 15% appear once; the ten largest clones hold around 10%. In germline, CDR1 is ENHRY, CDR2 SYGVKD. The CDR3 runs to 16 residues. With 3 bases removed from V and 0 bases from J, the gap between germline ends came to 14 bases. In its sample, this clonotype was seen a few times. What it recognizes is unknown. The origin of this receptor is a man aged 50-60 years who received an inactivated influenza vaccine. The chain employs TRBV10-3 and TRBJ2-5, with D possibly matching TRBD2 (6 bases). Material: PBMCs from blood, obtained roughly 13 days after vaccination. CDR3 nucleotide sequence: TGTGCCATCAGTGAAAGCGGCGGGGCCAACCAAGAGACCCAGTACTTC. As protein: CAISESGGANQETQYF.